Listed here are 25 T cell receptor beta chains from one sample, sequenced in a study of cytomegalovirus exposure and HLA in healthy donors. It was with 60 Vbeta and 13 Jbeta primers that the PCR ran. Assay used: immunoSEQ multiplex PCR; TCRdb lists only in-frame clones, some missing. The data hold around 160,000 clones, with 80% to 90% observed a single time. The specimen sequenced was PBMCs. The receptors were gathered from a man between 18 and 29 years old in good health and CMV-seropositive.

This chain links TRBV7-9 with TRBJ2-7; TRBD2 agrees at 7 bases. Germline V lookup: CDR1 SEHNR, CDR2 FQNEAQ (reference sequence). V lost 3 bases to trimming and J lost 0 bases; unmatched junction nucleotides: 11. The CDR3 length is 17 residues. The CDR3 nucleotides read TGTGCCAGCAGCTTTCCCGGTCCAGCGGGGCTCTCCTACGAGCAGTACTTC. Amino acid sequence: CASSFPGPAGLSYEQYF.

This chain joins TRBV27 and TRBJ1-5; D ambiguous. Germline V CDR1 and CDR2: MNHEY, SMNVEV (reference sequence). The CDR3 sequence is 14 residues long. Trimming removed 5 bases from V and 3 bases from J, with 11 bases in between. The CDR3 loop reads CASSPPGDNQPQHF. CDR3 nucleotide sequence: TGTGCCAGCAGTCCCCCGGGAGACAATCAGCCCCAGCATTTT.

This clone was detected once. Other DNA sequences in this specimen translate into the identical CDR3. V is TRBV19 and J is TRBJ2-7, with TRBD2 identical over 13 bases. Germline CDR1 and CDR2: LNHDA and SQIVND (reference sequence). There are 16 residues in the CDR3. With 3 bases clipped from V and 6 bases from J, the junction kept 8 bases outside the gene matches. The CDR3, as DNA: TGTGCCAGTAGTATCCGGACTAGCGGGGGATTCGGCGAGCAGTACTTC. As protein: CASSIRTSGGFGEQYF. Together with reference TRBV19 and TRBJ2-7, the CDR3 gives the full variable domain: DGGITQSPKYLFRKEGQNVTLSCEQNLNHDAMYWYRQDPGQGLRLIYYSQIVNDFQKGDIAEGYSVSREKKESFPLTVTSAQKNPTAFYLCASSIRTSGGFGEQYFGPGTRLTVT.

This clone has a handful of counts. The rearrangement uses TRBV18 and TRBJ1-2, with 7 bases that match TRBD1. The CDR3 consists of 14 residues. Germline V gives CDR1 KGHSH, CDR2 LQKENI. The ends lost 3 bases at V and 7 bases at J; junction bases unmatched: 8. CDR3 protein: CASSPEQGLAGYTF. Written as DNA, the CDR3 is TGTGCCAGCTCACCGGAACAGGGGCTGGCTGGCTACACCTTC.

J is TRBJ2-1 and V is TRBV9, with 10 bases aligning to TRBD2. V lost 2 bases and J lost 4; bases outside the gene matches: 3. Per the germline V gene, CDR1 is SGDLS and CDR2 is YYNGEE. The CDR3 is 15 amino acids. For the CDR3, the DNA is TGTGCCAGCAGCGTGTCTAGCGGGGGTTACAATGAGCAGTTCTTC. Translating gives CASSVSSGGYNEQFF.

This chain links TRBV30 with TRBJ1-2, with D unclear. Germline V gene data show CDR1 as GTSNPN and CDR2 as SVGIG (reference sequence). V was pared by 3 bases and J by 3 bases, with 20 bases between. The CDR3 extends over 16 amino acids. In DNA, the CDR3 is TGTGCCTGGAGCCGAGTAGGACTAGAGTCTTACTATGGCTACACCTTC. It specifies CAWSRVGLESYYGYTF.

The J gene is TRBJ2-3, the V gene TRBV19; 9 bases match TRBD2. The V gene's germline CDR1 is LNHDA and CDR2 SQIVND (reference sequence). With 4 bases clipped from V and 2 bases from J, the junction kept 1 base outside the gene matches. The CDR3 length is 14 residues. The CDR3 region has the DNA TGTGCCAGTAGTAGACTAGCGGCCACAGATACGCAGTATTTT. Its protein product is CASSRLAATDTQYF.

As to this clone: A read error may account for a junction end that differs from germline. This same CDR3 is encoded by further DNA sequences in the sample. V and J are TRBV9 and TRBJ1-6, with 7 bases matching TRBD1. This CDR3 has 15 amino acids. Per the germline V gene, CDR1 is SGDLS and CDR2 is YYNGEE. DNA for the CDR3: TGTGCCAGCAGCGTAGTAGGGGGCTGGCATTCCCCCCTCCACTTT. Translation: CASSVVGGWHSPLHF.

J is TRBJ1-5 and V is TRBV11-2; tentatively, D is TRBD1 (5 bases). The germline V gene encodes CDR1 SGHAT and CDR2 FQNNGV. V lost 0 bases and J lost 7, with 13 bases in between. The CDR3 runs to 15 residues. CDR3 residues: CASSLDGGGGQPQHF. DNA for the CDR3: TGTGCCAGCAGCTTAGATGGGGGGGGAGGACAGCCCCAGCATTTT.

The chain has TRBV5-1 and TRBJ1-2; a possible D gene is TRBD1 (5 bases). Between the trimmed V and J ends, which lost 2 bases and 4 bases, there was a span of 9 bases. Germline CDR1 is SGHRS and CDR2 is YFSETQ. This CDR3 has 13 residues. For the CDR3, the DNA is TGCGCCAGCAGCTTACAGGTCGGCTATGGCTACACCTTC. Protein sequence: CASSLQVGYGYTF.

The chain uses TRBV27 and TRBJ2-7, with D uncertain. Per germline, CDR1 MNHEY and CDR2 SMNVEV (reference sequence). The germline V and J ends were trimmed by 4 bases and 2 bases, with 9 bases remaining between them. This CDR3 region has 13 residues. The DNA for the CDR3 is TGTGCCAGCAGTTCCAAAACAACCTACGAGCAGTACTTC. This sequence encodes CASSSKTTYEQYF.

V gene TRBV9 combines with J gene TRBJ2-7, with TRBD1 matching 8 bases. J was trimmed by 6 bases and V by 5 bases; bases with no gene match: 7. The CDR3 sequence is 13 residues long. Germline V gene data show CDR1 as SGDLS and CDR2 as YYNGEE. This CDR3 reads CASSRRQGSEQYF. The CDR3 coding sequence is TGTGCCAGCAGTCGAAGACAGGGGTCCGAGCAGTACTTC.

This clone was counted once. The chain has TRBV6-1 and TRBJ2-7; 7 positions match TRBD2. The V gene's germline CDR1 is MNHNS and CDR2 SASEGT. After removal of 4 bases from V and 0 bases from J, the junction contained 3 bases not matched to a gene. The CDR3 is 14 residues long. The CDR3 region has the DNA TGTGCCAGCAGTGGGACTAGGCGCTCCTACGAGCAGTACTTC. Protein: CASSGTRRSYEQYF.

The chain recombines TRBV5-1 with TRBJ2-7, with D possibly matching TRBD1 (6 bases). Trimming removed 3 bases from V and 1 base from J, with 17 bases in between. The germline V gene encodes CDR1 SGHRS and CDR2 YFSETQ. The CDR3 contains 16 residues. The CDR3 reads CASSYRTQGTSYEQYF. CDR3 DNA sequence: TGCGCCAGCAGCTATAGAACACAGGGCACATCCTACGAGCAGTACTTC.

The chain is built from TRBV19 and TRBJ2-1, with 7 bases aligning to TRBD2. CDR3 size: 17 residues. V trimming: 5 bases; J trimming: 5 bases; junction bases outside the gene matches: 15. Looked up from germline, CDR1 is LNHDA and CDR2 is SQIVND (reference sequence). CDR3 coding DNA: TGTGCCAGTAGTTCCCTAGCGAGGGAGGGCCCCGACAATGAGCAGTTCTTC. This codes for CASSSLAREGPDNEQFF.

The rearrangement uses TRBV9 and TRBJ1-2; TRBD1 might be the D (5 bases). This CDR3 contains 13 residues. With 0 bases removed from V and 6 bases from J, the gap between germline ends came to 9 bases. The germline V gene has CDR1 SGDLS and CDR2 YYNGEE. CDR3 sequence (DNA): TGTGCCAGCAGCGTAGAGGACAAGGATGGCTACACCTTC. It encodes CASSVEDKDGYTF.

The chain employs TRBV6-5 and TRBJ2-6; tentative D call: TRBD1 (5 bases). CDR1 is MNHEY, CDR2 SVGAGI, per germline. Trimming removed 0 bases from V and 3 bases from J, with 9 bases in between. The CDR3 is 16 residues long. The CDR3, as DNA: TGTGCCAGCAGTTACTCGCAGGGATATGGGGCCAACGTCCTGACTTTC. Protein product: CASSYSQGYGANVLTF.

The J gene is TRBJ2-2, the V gene TRBV10-1; TRBD2 agrees at 11 bases. Germline V gene data show CDR1 as WNHNN and CDR2 as SYGVQD (reference sequence). V lost 2 bases to trimming and J lost 7 bases; unmatched junction nucleotides: 6. The CDR3 has 16 residues. The DNA for the CDR3 is TGCGCCAGCAGTGAGAAGACTAGCGGGGTCCTCGGGGAGCTGTTTTTT. Amino acids: CASSEKTSGVLGELFF.

The rearrangement joins TRBV19 to TRBJ1-2; 7 bases line up with TRBD1. Germline V gene sequence: CDR1 LNHDA, CDR2 SQIVND (reference sequence). The CDR3 is 15 residues long. V was clipped by 2 bases and J by 7 bases; unmatched bases: 10. This CDR3 is CASSIRDRVSLGYTF. CDR3 sequence (DNA): TGTGCCAGTAGTATACGTGACAGGGTTTCTCTTGGCTACACCTTC.

Regarding this clone: The junction departs from germline at one end; a sequencing error may be responsible. The chain couples TRBV6-1 to TRBJ1-2; weak D call: TRBD1 (6 bases). CDR3 length: 14 amino acids. Germline V lookup: CDR1 MNHNS, CDR2 SASEGT. The CDR3 nucleotides read TGTGCCAGCAGTGAGGATGACAGGTTCTATGGCTACCCCTTC. This codes for CASSEDDRFYGYPF.

The gene calls are TRBV4-1 and TRBJ1-1; weak D call: TRBD1 (6 bases). The V end lost 4 bases, the J end lost 2 bases, and 11 bases lay between the germline ends. The CDR3 sequence is 14 residues long. Per germline, CDR1 MGHRA and CDR2 YSYEKL. This chain's CDR3 is CASSPRQANTEAFF. The CDR3 nucleotides read TGCGCCAGCAGCCCCAGACAGGCCAACACTGAAGCTTTCTTT.

The J gene is TRBJ2-1, the V gene TRBV5-1; 13 positions agree with TRBD2. The CDR3 is made up of 21 amino acids. The germline V gene has CDR1 SGHRS and CDR2 YFSETQ. The junction had 22 bases not matched to a gene; V was cut back by 5 bases and J by 5 bases. The CDR3 nucleotides are TGCGCCAGCAGGGTCGGAATAGACTCCGAGGGGACTAGCGGGGCCGACAATGAGCAGTTCTTC. It encodes CASRVGIDSEGTSGADNEQFF.

This clone showed up just a few times. This chain links TRBV13 with TRBJ1-4; D unclear. This CDR3 is built from 13 residues. The V end lost 0 bases, the J end lost 8 bases, and 7 bases lay between the germline ends. Germline V CDR1 and CDR2: PRHDT, FYEKMQ (reference sequence). CDR3 sequence: CASSLGPLEKLFF. The DNA for the CDR3 is TGTGCCAGCAGCTTAGGACCGCTAGAAAAACTGTTTTTT.

The chain is built from TRBV29-1 and TRBJ2-2, with TRBD2 matching 7 bases. This CDR3 is built from 15 residues. Trimming at V came to 5 bases and at J to 4 bases, leaving 10 bases not matched to a gene. The germline gives CDR1 SQVTM, CDR2 ANQGSEA. CDR3 amino acids: CSVSNAPGGTGELFF. The CDR3 nucleotides are TGCAGCGTTTCCAATGCACCGGGGGGCACCGGGGAGCTGTTTTTT.

This rearrangement joins TRBV5-1 to TRBJ2-3; perhaps TRBD1 as D (5 bases). Trimming cost V 1 base and J 5 bases, with 5 bases left between them. The V gene's germline CDR1 is SGHRS and CDR2 YFSETQ. The CDR3 runs to 12 residues. CDR3 in DNA: TGCGCCAGCAGCTTGAGGGGAGATACGCAGTATTTT. It specifies CASSLRGDTQYF.